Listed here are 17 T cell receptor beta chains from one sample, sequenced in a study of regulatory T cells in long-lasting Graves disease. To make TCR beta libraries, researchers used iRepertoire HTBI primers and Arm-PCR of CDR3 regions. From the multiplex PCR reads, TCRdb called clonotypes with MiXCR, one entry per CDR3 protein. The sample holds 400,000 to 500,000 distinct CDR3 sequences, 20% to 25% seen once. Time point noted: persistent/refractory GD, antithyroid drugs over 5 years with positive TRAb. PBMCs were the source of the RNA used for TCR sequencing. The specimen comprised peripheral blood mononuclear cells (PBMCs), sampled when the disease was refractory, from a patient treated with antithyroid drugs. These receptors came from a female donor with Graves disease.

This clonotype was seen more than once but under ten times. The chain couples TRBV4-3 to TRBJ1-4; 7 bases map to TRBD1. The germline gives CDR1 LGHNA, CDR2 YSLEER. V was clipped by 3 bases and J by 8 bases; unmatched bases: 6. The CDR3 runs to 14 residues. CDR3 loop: CASSQRGLREKLFF. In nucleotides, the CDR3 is TGCGCCAGCAGCCAGAGGGGGCTGCGCGAAAAACTGTTTTTT.

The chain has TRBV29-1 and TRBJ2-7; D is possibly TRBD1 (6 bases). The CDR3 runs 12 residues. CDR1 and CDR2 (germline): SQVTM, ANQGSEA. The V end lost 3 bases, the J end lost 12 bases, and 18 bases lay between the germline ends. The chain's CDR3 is CSVDLGGAGLYF. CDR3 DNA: TGCAGCGTTGATCTAGGGGGTGCAGGGCTGTACTTC.

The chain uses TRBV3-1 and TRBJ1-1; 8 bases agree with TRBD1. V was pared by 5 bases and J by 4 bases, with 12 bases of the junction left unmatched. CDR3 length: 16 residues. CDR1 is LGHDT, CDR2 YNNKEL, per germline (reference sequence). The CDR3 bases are TGTGCCAGCAGCTTAAAGGGGACAGGAGGGAGCACTGAAGCTTTCTTT. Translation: CASSLKGTGGSTEAFF. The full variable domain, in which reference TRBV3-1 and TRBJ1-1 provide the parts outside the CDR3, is DTAVSQTPKYLVTQMGNDKSIKCEQNLGHDTMYWYKQDSKKFLKIMFSYNNKELIINETVPNRFSPKSPDKAHLNLHINSLELGDSAVYFCASSLKGTGGSTEAFFGQGTRLTVV.

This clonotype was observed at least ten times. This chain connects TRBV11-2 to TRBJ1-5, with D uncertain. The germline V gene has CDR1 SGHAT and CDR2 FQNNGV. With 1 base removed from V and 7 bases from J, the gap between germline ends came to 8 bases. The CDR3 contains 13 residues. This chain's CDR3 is CASSLASYQPQHF. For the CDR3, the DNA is TGTGCCAGCAGCTTAGCCTCCTACCAGCCCCAGCATTTT.

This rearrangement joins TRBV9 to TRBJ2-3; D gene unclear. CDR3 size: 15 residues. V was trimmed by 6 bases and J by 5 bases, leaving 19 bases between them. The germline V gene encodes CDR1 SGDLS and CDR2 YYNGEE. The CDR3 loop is CASTRKTSVGDTQYF. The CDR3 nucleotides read TGTGCCAGCACCCGGAAGACAAGCGTTGGAGATACGCAGTATTTT.

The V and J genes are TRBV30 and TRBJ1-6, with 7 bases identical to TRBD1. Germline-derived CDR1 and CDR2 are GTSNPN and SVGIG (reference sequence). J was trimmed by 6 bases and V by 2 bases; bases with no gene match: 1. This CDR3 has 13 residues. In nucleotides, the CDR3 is TGTGCCTGGAGTAAGGGGGCTAATTCACCCCTCCACTTT. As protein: CAWSKGANSPLHF.

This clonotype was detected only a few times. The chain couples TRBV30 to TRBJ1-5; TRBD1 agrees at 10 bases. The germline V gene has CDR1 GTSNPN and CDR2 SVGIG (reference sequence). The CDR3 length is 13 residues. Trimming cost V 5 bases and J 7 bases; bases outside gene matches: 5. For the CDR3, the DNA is TGTGCCTGGGACAGGGGGCAAGGGCAGCCCCAGCATTTT. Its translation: CAWDRGQGQPQHF.

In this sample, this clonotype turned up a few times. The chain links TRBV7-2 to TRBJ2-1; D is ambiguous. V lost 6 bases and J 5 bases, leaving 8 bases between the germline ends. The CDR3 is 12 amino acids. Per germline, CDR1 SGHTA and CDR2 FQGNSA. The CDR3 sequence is CASRGSHNEQFF. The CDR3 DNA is TGTGCCAGCAGAGGGTCACACAATGAGCAGTTCTTC.

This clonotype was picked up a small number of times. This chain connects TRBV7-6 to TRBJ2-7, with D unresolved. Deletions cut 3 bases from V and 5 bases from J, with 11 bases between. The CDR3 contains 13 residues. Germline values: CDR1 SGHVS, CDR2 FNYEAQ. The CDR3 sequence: CASSLSPGNEQYF. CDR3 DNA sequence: TGTGCCAGCAGCTTGAGCCCTGGGAACGAGCAGTACTTC.

CDR3 protein: CSVERTPLKETQYF. For the CDR3, the DNA is TGCAGCGTTGAACGGACCCCCCTGAAAGAGACCCAGTACTTC. The chain employs TRBV29-1 and TRBJ2-5, with D uncertain. This CDR3 spans 14 amino acids. Between the trimmed V and J ends, which lost 2 bases and 3 bases, there was a span of 13 bases. The V gene's germline CDR1 is SQVTM and CDR2 ANQGSEA.

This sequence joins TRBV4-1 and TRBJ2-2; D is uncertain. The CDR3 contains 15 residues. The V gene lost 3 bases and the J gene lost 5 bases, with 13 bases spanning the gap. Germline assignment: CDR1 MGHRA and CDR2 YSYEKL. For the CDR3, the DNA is TGCGCCAGCAGCCACCTCCCCCCTAAGACCGGGGAGCTGTTTTTT. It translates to CASSHLPPKTGELFF.

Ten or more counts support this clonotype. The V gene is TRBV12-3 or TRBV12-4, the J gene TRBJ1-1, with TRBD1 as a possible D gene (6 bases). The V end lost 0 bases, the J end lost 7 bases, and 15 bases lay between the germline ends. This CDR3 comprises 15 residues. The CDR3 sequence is CASSLAGGRRFEAFF. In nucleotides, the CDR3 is TGTGCCAGCAGTTTAGCGGGGGGGCGCAGGTTTGAAGCTTTCTTT.

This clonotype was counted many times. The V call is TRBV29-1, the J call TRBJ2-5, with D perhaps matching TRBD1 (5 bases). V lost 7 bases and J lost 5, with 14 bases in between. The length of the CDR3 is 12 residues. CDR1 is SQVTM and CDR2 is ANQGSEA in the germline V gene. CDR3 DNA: TGCAGCGCTTTTGACAGTCGCGAGACCCAGTACTTC. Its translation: CSAFDSRETQYF.

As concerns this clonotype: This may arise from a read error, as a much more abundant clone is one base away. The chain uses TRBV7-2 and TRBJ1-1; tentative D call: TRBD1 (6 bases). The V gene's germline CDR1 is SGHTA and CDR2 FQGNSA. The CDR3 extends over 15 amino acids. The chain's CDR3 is CASSLGAGYGTETFF. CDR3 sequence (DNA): TGTGCCAGCAGCTTGGGGGCAGGGTATGGCACTGAAACTTTCTTT.

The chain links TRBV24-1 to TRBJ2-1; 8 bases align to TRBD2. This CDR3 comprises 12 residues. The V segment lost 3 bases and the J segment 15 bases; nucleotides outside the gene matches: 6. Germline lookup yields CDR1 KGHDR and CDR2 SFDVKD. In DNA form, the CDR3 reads TGTGCCACCAGTGATCCAGCGGGAGCAAGGTTCTTC. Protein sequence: CATSDPAGARFF.

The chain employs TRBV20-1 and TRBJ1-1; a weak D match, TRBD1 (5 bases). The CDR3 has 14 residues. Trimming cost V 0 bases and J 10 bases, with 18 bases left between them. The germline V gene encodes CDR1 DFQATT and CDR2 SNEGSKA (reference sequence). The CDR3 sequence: CSARDHGTSSGAFF. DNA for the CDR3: TGCAGTGCTAGAGATCACGGGACGTCCTCAGGAGCTTTCTTT.

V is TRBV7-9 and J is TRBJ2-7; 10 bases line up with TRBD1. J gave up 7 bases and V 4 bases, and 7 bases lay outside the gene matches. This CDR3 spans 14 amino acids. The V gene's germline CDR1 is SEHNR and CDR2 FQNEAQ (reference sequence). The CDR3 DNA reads TGTGCCAGCAGCTGGGGGACAGGGGTTGGAGAGCAGTACTTC. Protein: CASSWGTGVGEQYF.